This TCR beta chain appears in the sequencing data of a study of shared clonotypes between healthy human individuals. This table comes from immunoSEQ multiplex PCR, and its TCRdb copy is limited to in-frame clones, with some not included. The sample has 400,000 to 500,000 clones; around 80% are singletons. Everyone who donated was a Caucasian adult who lived in Nashville, Tennessee. The CDR3 is 13 residues long. Germline V gives CDR1 LGHNA, CDR2 YNFKEQ. Trimming took off 3 bases at V and 0 bases at J, with 6 bases between the two ends. The chain couples TRBV4-2 to TRBJ2-7, with D hard to call. The sequence came from a woman aged 40 to 49 in good health. Some clones in this sample may be carry-over from other donors' samples. What was sequenced was PBMCs. The CDR3 DNA is TGTGCCAGCAGCCAGGGTCGCTCCTACGAGCAGTACTTC. Its protein is CASSQGRSYEQYF.